The present T cell receptor (beta chain) was sequenced within a study of cytomegalovirus exposure and HLA in healthy donors (dated by TCRdb to 2017 to 2019). Notes on the research overall: In an earlier analysis of under 600 of the donors, around 290 Gb of sequence data and 90 million to 120 million unique TCR beta sequences from roughly 200 million T cells were reported. An early release covering 550 to 650 HLA-typed donors comprised roughly 300 gigabases of sequencing data and approximately 85 million unique TCR sequences. Of the 300 to 500 genotyped donors, 81% were placed in the genetic ancestry cluster associated with self-reported Caucasian donors. The study was designed to test whether signatures of past pathogen exposure could be identified by cataloging public T cell receptors. The study used immunosequencing to profile the T cell repertoires of 666 subjects and linked those repertoires to cytomegalovirus serostatus. In addition to the first cohort of 500 to 850 subjects, a separate validation cohort of 120 different subjects was used. To predict cytomegalovirus infection status, the study brought together high-throughput TCR immunosequencing, statistical association of individual TCRs with disease status, and machine learning. A later analysis re-analyzed previously published TCR beta repertoires from approximately 700 donors and added high-resolution HLA genotyping to study TCR occurrence patterns. The later analysis used no new phenotypic data to find candidate immune exposures, relying instead on TCR beta sequences and their occurrence across donors. In an earlier analysis of a few hundred of the donors, high-throughput TCR beta sequencing was used to judge whether each TCR beta V gene segment behaved as functional or pseudogenic. Donor age, sex, ethnicity and CMV serostatus were compiled together with the repertoire data. In a later genetic analysis, genome-wide SNP genotypes for about 65% of the 666 donors were used, and that subset was treated as a discovery cohort. Every discovery cohort repertoire had been produced on one sequencing platform. Class I and class II HLA loci were covered by the typing at four-digit resolution. Typing coverage varied by locus: roughly 629-630 donors for A, B, C, DRB1 and DQB1; approximately 520 for DQA1; some 610 for DPA1; about 450 for DPB1. Because of strong linkage in the cohort, roughly 5 DR-DQ haplotypes were treated as single units for association and clustering. On average, around 240,000 unique TCR beta nucleotide sequences were sequenced per donor among a few hundred genotyped donors of the cohort, with about 17% of those sequences being non-productive.

The cohort was made up of around 720 healthy bone marrow donors. All cohort members were sampled while nominally healthy, although unrecorded immune exposures were likely present. The donor tested CMV seronegative, placing the donor among the 350 to 400 seronegative members of the cohort. A peripheral blood sample was collected from each donor, and TCR beta sequencing was performed on peripheral blood mononuclear cells. Genomic DNA extraction from the blood cell samples was performed with the Qiagen DNeasy Blood Extraction Kit. To note about this clone: It has no known antigen specificity. Per-nucleotide qualities are absent, and no much larger clonotype sits a single base away.

The paper as a whole reports these results and caveats: A group of highly shared sequence variants was considered likely to be a technical artifact of the sequencing pipeline. A later analysis reported that several top co-occurrence clusters appeared linked to parvovirus B19, influenza, CMV and Epstein-Barr virus. The study gave a list of around 170 TCR beta chains associated with cytomegalovirus. Compared with equally common non-associated chains, HLA-associated TCR beta chains in a later analysis were more clonally expanded and had lower generation probabilities. A later analysis found that TCR association rates varied across HLA loci, with DRB1 alleles showing the most associated TCRs and HLA-C alleles the fewest. Most CMV-associated TCR beta chains appeared to be HLA-restricted in a later analysis, and the HLA associations seemed to be driven largely by CMV exposure. HLA typing was unavailable for some donors at each locus, so association tests used only the typed subset. Because counts were too low, roughly 16 rarely observed V segments, including chromosome 9 orphons, were left out of the earlier analysis of about 620 of the donors. Because the 87-base-pair reads could not distinguish some IMGT-functional V segments, including TRBV6-2 and TRBV6-3, those segments were excluded. In this cohort, only TCR beta chains were sequenced, and detectable features were limited by the absence of alpha or paired-chain data. Broadly in line with IMGT annotations, most TCR beta V segments showed up in productive rearrangements about 87% or about 30% of the time in an earlier analysis of about 500 of the donors. Correlated functional status among segregating V segments might reflect linkage disequilibrium, but an unknown experimental factor could not be ruled out. A later analysis associated approximately 17,000 TCR beta sequences with specific HLA alleles at a false discovery rate of 0.05. Most TCR sequences were seen in very few donors, while some public TCRs were found in many individuals. A later genetic analysis associated a missense DCLRE1C variant with V-gene and J-gene trimming of TCR beta chains, and an independent cohort replicated the association. It was suggested by the authors that the approach could potentially be generalized to other disease states and immunological phenotypes. The presence/absence analyses assumed that sequencing depth was roughly uniform across donors, and that assumption may not be true. In vitro tests confirmed that a few of the cytomegalovirus-associated TCR beta chains recognize cytomegalovirus antigens. The only immune exposure information available for the cohort was CMV serostatus. A further reported finding was that TCR beta sequences accurately predicted the HLA-A and HLA-B alleles for most subjects in the first cohort. According to a later genetic analysis, donors in an Asian-associated ancestry cluster had fewer N-insertions in productive TCRs than the approximately 700-donor mean. When HLA alleles, especially DR and DQ, strongly co-occurred, attributing TCR associations to individual alleles was difficult. Cytomegalovirus status was reported to be diagnosed by the classifier with high specificity and sensitivity in both the original and validation cohorts.

The library was generated by the immunoSEQ multiplex PCR assay. The multiplex PCR relied on a mix of 60 forward primers for TCR Vbeta segments and 13 reverse primers for TCR Jbeta segments. The CDR3 region of rearranged TCR beta genes was amplified from genomic DNA by a multiplex PCR assay. The Illumina HiSeq System was used to sequence the amplified TCR beta libraries as 87-base-pair reads. The paper's data handling went like this. Across the 700 or so repertoires, a later analysis counted approximately 75 million unique TCR beta chains, 9.5 million to 13 million of which were shared by at least two donors. Raw reads were error-corrected and collapsed into unique sequences with a nearest-neighbor algorithm that merged closely related sequences to remove PCR and sequencing errors. CDR3 sequences were aligned to IMGT reference sequences to assign V, D and J gene segments. For a sequence to be retained, a match of at least six nucleotides was required to both a V gene segment and a J gene segment. A rearrangement was called productive if the CDR3 had no stop codons and remained in frame with V and J, and every other rearrangement was called non-productive. Following IMGT convention, CDR3 was defined as the stretch from the second conserved V-encoded cysteine to the conserved J-encoded phenylalanine. Sequences without an unambiguous match to a single V gene segment were excluded from the earlier analysis of about 640 of the donors. An earlier analysis of 587 of the donors called V segments functional above 56.7% productive rearrangements and segregating when the between-donor standard deviation exceeded 5%. To diagnose cytomegalovirus status from the catalog of TCR beta chain sequences, a statistical classification framework was built. V and J gene assignment, in a later analysis, came from comparing TCR nucleotide sequences with IMGT/GENE-DB human TR gene sequences. The TCRdist pipeline was used in a later analysis to assign CDR3 sequences and most-parsimonious VDJ recombination scenarios. In a later analysis, every TCR beta chain was defined by the combination of its CDR3 amino acid sequence and its V-gene family, and reads without a unique V-gene family were dropped. A later analysis removed 592 highly shared, low-generation-probability nucleotide sequences to deal with suspected cross-contamination and a sequencing artifact. A later analysis calculated a clonal expansion index for each public chain from normalized within-repertoire ranks of inferred template counts. A later analysis computed generation probabilities with a VDJ recombination model fitted to out-of-frame rearrangements, and checked the results against IGoR. A later analysis scored TCR-TCR, TCR-HLA and TCR-CMV co-occurrence with hypergeometric tests, applying a repertoire-size bias correction to TCR pairs. False discovery rates were estimated in a later analysis by permuting HLA or CMV assignments 20 times. In a later analysis, co-occurring TCRs were grouped using DBSCAN, and TCRdist sequence similarity was added for clustering within HLA-allele-positive subsets. For co-occurrence clustering, repertoires with fewer than 30,000 or more than 120,000 public chains were excluded, along with 4 to 6 repertoires with anomalous nucleotide sharing. The source is immuneACCESS, and TCRdb retained only in-frame sequences with V and J called. Part of the clones is not carried over; for the studies checked, unresolved V genes explain less than half of this, and the remainder is unexplained. V and J calls and clone size are copied from that table; D and trimming were computed from the DNA. Here the sample has over 150,000 clones; under 85% occur a single time. In total, the top ten clones hold over 2.5% of the sample.

The germline V gene (reference sequence) yields SGHNT for CDR1 and YYREEE for CDR2. V is pared back by 1 base and J by 5 bases, with 9 bases lying between the germline termini. The CDR3 contains 13 residues, cysteine and phenylalanine counted. Only the CDR3 DNA stays, 39 bases, in frame from base 1. This sequence was found in a man younger than 35 in good health and CMV-seronegative. The chain links TRBV5-4 with TRBJ2-5, and TRBD2 may be the D gene, going by 5 matching bases. The sequenced sample was PBMCs. This receptor has the CDR3 CASSLSREETQYF. In nucleotides, the sequence is TGTGCCAGCAGCTTGTCAAGGGAGGAGACCCAGTACTTC.